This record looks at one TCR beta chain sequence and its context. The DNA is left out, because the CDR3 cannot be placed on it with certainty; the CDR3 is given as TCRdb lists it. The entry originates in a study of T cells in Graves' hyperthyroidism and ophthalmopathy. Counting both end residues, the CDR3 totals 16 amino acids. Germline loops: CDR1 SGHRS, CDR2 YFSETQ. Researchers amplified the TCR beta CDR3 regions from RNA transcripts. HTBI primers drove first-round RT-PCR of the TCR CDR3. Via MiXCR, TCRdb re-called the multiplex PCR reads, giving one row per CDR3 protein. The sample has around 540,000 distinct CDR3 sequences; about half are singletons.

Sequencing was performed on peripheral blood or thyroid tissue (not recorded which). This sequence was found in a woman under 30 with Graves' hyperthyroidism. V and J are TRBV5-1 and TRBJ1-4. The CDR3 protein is CASSPSTSGEMKNCFF.